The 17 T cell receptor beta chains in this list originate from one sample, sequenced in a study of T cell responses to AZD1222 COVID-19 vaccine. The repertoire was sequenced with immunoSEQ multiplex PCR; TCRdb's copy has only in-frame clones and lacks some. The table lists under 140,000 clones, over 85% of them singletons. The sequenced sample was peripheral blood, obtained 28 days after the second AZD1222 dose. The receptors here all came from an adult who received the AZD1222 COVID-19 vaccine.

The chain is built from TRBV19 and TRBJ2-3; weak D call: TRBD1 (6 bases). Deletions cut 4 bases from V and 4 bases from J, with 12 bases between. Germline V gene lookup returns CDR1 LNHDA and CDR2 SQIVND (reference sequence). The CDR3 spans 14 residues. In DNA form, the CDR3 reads TGTGCCAGTAGTAGAGGGCAGGGGCCAGATACGCAGTATTTT. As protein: CASSRGQGPDTQYF. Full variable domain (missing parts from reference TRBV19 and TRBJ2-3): DGGITQSPKYLFRKEGQNVTLSCEQNLNHDAMYWYRQDPGQGLRLIYYSQIVNDFQKGDIAEGYSVSREKKESFPLTVTSAQKNPTAFYLCASSRGQGPDTQYFGPGTRLTVL.

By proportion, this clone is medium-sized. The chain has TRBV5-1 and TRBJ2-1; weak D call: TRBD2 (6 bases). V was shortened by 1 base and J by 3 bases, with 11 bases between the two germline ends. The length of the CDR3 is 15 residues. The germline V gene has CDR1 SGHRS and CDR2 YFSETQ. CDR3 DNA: TGCGCCAGCAGCTTGACGGACTACCTCTACAATGAGCAGTTCTTC. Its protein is CASSLTDYLYNEQFF. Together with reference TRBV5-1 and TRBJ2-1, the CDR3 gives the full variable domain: KAGVTQTPRYLIKTRGQQVTLSCSPISGHRSVSWYQQTPGQGLQFLFEYFSETQRNKGNFPGRFSGRQFSNSRSEMNVSTLELGDSALYLCASSLTDYLYNEQFFGPGTRLTVL.

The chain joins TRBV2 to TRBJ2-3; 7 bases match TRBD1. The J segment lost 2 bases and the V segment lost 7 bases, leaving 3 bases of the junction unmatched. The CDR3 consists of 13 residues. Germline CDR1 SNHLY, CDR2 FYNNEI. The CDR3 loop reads CASKEGATDTQYF. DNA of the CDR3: TGTGCCAGCAAAGAGGGGGCCACAGATACGCAGTATTTT.

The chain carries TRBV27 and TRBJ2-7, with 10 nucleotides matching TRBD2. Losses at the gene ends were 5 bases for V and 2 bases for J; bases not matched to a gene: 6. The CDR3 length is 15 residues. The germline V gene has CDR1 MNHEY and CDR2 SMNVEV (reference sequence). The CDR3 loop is CASSASGTSAYEQYF. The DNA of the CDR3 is TGTGCCAGCAGTGCCTCCGGGACTAGCGCCTACGAGCAGTACTTC.

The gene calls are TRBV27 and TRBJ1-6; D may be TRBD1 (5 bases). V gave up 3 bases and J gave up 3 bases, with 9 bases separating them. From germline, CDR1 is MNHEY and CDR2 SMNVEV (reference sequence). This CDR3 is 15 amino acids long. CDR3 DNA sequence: TGTGCCAGCAGTTTGTCCAGGGACTATAATTCACCCCTCCACTTT. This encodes CASSLSRDYNSPLHF.

Here the CDR3 DNA reads TGTGCCTGGCGACAAGAGACCCAGTACTTC. Its translation is CAWRQETQYF. J is TRBJ2-5 and V is TRBV30, with D unclear. V was pared by 5 bases and J by 2 bases, with 3 bases between. The CDR3 is 10 amino acids. Germline V gene lookup returns CDR1 GTSNPN and CDR2 SVGIG (reference sequence).

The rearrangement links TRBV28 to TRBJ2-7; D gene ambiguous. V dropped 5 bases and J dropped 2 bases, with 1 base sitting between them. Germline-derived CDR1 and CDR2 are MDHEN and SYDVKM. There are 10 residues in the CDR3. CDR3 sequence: CASSAYEQYF. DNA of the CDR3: TGTGCCAGCAGTGCCTACGAGCAGTACTTC.

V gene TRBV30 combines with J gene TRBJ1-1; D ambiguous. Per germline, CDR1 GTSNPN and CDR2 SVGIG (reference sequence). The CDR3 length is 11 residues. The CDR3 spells CAVHTNTEAFF. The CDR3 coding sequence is TGTGCGGTCCACACGAACACTGAAGCTTTCTTT.

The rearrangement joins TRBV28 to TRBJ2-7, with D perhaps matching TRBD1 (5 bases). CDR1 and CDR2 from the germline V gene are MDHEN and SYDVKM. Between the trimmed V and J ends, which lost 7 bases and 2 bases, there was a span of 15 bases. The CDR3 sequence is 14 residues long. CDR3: CASTAPRDAYEQYF. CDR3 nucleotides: TGTGCCAGCACCGCCCCCAGGGATGCCTACGAGCAGTACTTC.

CDR3 in amino acids: CASSLTTVNTEAFF. DNA for the CDR3: TGTGCCAGCAGCCTAACCACGGTGAACACTGAAGCTTTCTTT. This chain joins TRBV3-1 (or the pseudogene TRBV3-2) and TRBJ1-1, with no clear D. The ends were cut back, 4 bases at V and 0 bases at J, with 9 bases in the middle. The CDR3 runs to 14 residues. The V gene's germline CDR1 is LGHDT and CDR2 YNNKEL (reference sequence).

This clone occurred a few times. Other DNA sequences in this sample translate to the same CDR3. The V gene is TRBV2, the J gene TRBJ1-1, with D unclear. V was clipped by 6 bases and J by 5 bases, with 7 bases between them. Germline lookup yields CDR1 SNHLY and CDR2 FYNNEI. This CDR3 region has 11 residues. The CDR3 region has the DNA TGTGCCAGCAGCGCACGTACTGAAGCTTTCTTT. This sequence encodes CASSARTEAFF.

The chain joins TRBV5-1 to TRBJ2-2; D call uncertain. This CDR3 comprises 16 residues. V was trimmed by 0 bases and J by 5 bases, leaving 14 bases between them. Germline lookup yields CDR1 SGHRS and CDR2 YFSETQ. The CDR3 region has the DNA TGCGCCAGCAGCTTGGTTGGCCAGGCCAATACCGGGGAGCTGTTTTTT. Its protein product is CASSLVGQANTGELFF.

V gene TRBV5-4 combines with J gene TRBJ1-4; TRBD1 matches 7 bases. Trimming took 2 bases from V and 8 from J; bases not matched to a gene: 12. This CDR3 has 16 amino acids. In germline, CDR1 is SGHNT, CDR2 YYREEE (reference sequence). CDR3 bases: TGTGCCAGCAGCTTACCCACGACAGGGTCTGGCGAAAAACTGTTTTTT. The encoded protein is CASSLPTTGSGEKLFF. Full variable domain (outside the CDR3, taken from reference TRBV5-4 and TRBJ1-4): ETGVTQSPTHLIKTRGQQVTLRCSSQSGHNTVSWYQQALGQGPQFIFQYYREEENGRGNFPPRFSGLQFPNYSSELNVNALELDDSALYLCASSLPTTGSGEKLFFGSGTQLSVL.

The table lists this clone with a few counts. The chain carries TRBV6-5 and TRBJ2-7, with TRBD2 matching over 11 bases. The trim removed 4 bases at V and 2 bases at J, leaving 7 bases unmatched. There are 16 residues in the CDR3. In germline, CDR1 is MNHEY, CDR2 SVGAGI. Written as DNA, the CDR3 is TGTGCCAGCAGTTCCGCCGGGACTAGCGGTGCCTACGAGCAGTACTTC. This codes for CASSSAGTSGAYEQYF.

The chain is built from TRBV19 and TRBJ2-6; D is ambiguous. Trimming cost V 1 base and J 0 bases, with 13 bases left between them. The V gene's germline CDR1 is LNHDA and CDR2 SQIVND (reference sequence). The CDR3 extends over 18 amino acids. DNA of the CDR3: TGTGCCAGTAGTATAGTTACACTCCTGATCTCTGGGGCCAACGTCCTGACTTTC. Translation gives CASSIVTLLISGANVLTF.

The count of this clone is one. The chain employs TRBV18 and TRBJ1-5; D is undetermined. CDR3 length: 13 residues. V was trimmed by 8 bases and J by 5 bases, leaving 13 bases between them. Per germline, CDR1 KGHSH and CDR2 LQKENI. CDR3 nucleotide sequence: TGTGCCAGCCCCCCGAGGGTCGATCAGCCCCAGCATTTT. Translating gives CASPPRVDQPQHF. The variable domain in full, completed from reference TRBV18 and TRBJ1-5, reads NAGVMQNPRHLVRRRGQEARLRCSPMKGHSHVYWYRQLPEEGLKFMVYLQKENIIDESGMPKERFSAEFPKEGPSILRIQQVVRGDSAAYFCASPPRVDQPQHFGDGTRLSIL.

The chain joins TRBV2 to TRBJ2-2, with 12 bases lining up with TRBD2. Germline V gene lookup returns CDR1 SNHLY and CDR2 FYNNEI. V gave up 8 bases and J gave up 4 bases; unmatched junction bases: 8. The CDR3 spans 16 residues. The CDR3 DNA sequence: TGTGCCAGCCGATACCCGGGACTAGCGGGCACCGGGGAGCTGTTTTTT. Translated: CASRYPGLAGTGELFF.